This is a list of T cell receptor beta chains from one sample in a study of CD8+ T cells in alopecia areata. The assay was immunoSEQ multiplex PCR, and TCRdb's table has in-frame clones only and misses some. Among around 120,000 clones, approximately 52% were seen once, and the ten largest hold 25% to 35%. The sequencing here drew on CD8+ T cells sorted from blood, taken at week 4, from a patient treated with tofacitinib. Receptor source: a human donor with alopecia areata. CDR3s include the opening cysteine and the closing phenylalanine or tryptophan. A D gene is named only where the DNA matches it firmly. The listing skips clone size in some rows; elsewhere it reads once, few, many or a size class.

j_call	v_call	clone_size	d_call	cdr3_nt	cdr3_aa
TRBJ1-1	TRBV4-1	NA	NA	TGCGCCAGCAGCTTCCAGTGGAACACTGAAGCTTTCTTT	CASSFQWNTEAFF
TRBJ2-5	TRBV29-1	NA	TRBD1	TGCAGCGTCGATTGGACAGGGTCGACAGAGACCCAGTACTTC	CSVDWTGSTETQYF
TRBJ2-1	TRBV13	NA	NA	TGTGCCAGCAGCTTAAGATCCAATGAGCAGTTCTTC	CASSLRSNEQFF
TRBJ2-5	TRBV29-1	NA	NA	TGCAGCGTTGTAGTCAGGGGGGGAGAGACCCAGTACTTC	CSVVVRGGETQYF
TRBJ2-5	TRBV29-1	NA	NA	TGCAGCGAACGGCGGGGCCAAGAGACCCAGTACTTC	CSERRGQETQYF
TRBJ2-2	TRBV19	once	NA	TGTGCCAGTAGTGAGGGCGGGGAGCTGTTTTTT	CASSEGGELFF
TRBJ2-3	TRBV27	NA	TRBD2	TGTGCCAGCAGTTTTCTAGCGGGGGGGCCGGATACGCAGTATTTT	CASSFLAGGPDTQYF
TRBJ2-5	TRBV5-6	NA	NA	TGTGCCAGCAGTACCGGGGCAGGTGACAAAGAGACCCAGTACTTC	CASSTGAGDKETQYF
TRBJ1-5	TRBV9	few	NA	TGTGCCAGCAGCCCTGGACAGTCCAATCAGCCCCAGCATTTT	CASSPGQSNQPQHF
TRBJ2-5	TRBV27	NA	TRBD2	TGTGCCAGCAGTTTATTTCGCGTTGACGGGGGGCAAGAGACCCAGTACTTC	CASSLFRVDGGQETQYF
TRBJ2-1	TRBV9	NA	TRBD1	TGTGCCAGCAGCGGAGGGACAGCGTATGGGAATGAGCAGTTCTTC	CASSGGTAYGNEQFF
TRBJ2-5	TRBV6-1	once	NA	TGTGCCAGCATGCCAGCAGCCCGATGGGAGACCCAGTACTTC	CASMPAARWETQYF
TRBJ1-2	TRBV7-9	NA	NA	TGTGCCAGCAGCCGAGGACCCCAGGTTGAGGGCTACACCTTC	CASSRGPQVEGYTF
TRBJ2-4	TRBV30	NA	NA	TGTGCCTGGAGTGTGATCGGGGCCAACATTCAGTACTTC	CAWSVIGANIQYF
TRBJ2-1	TRBV30	NA	TRBD2	TGTGCCTGGAGCGCCGGGACTACAGTCTACAATGAGCAGTTCTTC	CAWSAGTTVYNEQFF
TRBJ2-7	TRBV5-1	NA	NA	TGCGCCAGCACTACGCAGGGAGGCTACGAGCAGTACTTC	CASTTQGGYEQYF
TRBJ1-2	TRBV9	NA	TRBD1	TGTGCCAGCAGCGCAGGGGGCCCAAACTATGGCTACACCTTC	CASSAGGPNYGYTF
TRBJ1-1	TRBV30	few	TRBD1	TGTGCCTGGAGTAGGGGGACAGCGCTCATGAACACTGAAGCTTTCTTT	CAWSRGTALMNTEAFF
TRBJ2-3	TRBV4-1	few	TRBD2	TGCGCCAGCAGCCTTAGCATGGGGTGGCGGGGGATCACAGATACGCAGTATTTT	CASSLSMGWRGITDTQYF
TRBJ2-7	TRBV2	once	NA	TGTGCCAGCAGTGGCGGGAAGAGCCTTAAGGAGCAGTACTTC	CASSGGKSLKEQYF
TRBJ2-7	TRBV29-1	NA	NA	TGCAGCGTTTCCAGCGGTGGACAGCTGCTTGAGCAGTACTTC	CSVSSGGQLLEQYF
TRBJ2-1	TRBV29-1	NA	NA	TGCAGCGTCTTAAACCGGGACACGGAGAACAATGAGCAGTTCTTC	CSVLNRDTENNEQFF
TRBJ2-2	TRBV6-5	NA	NA	TGTGCCAGCAGTTACCGGTCCGGGAAACGGGAGCTGTTTTTT	CASSYRSGKRELFF
TRBJ1-1	TRBV6-1	NA	NA	TGTGCCAGCAGTGACGTTGAAGCCTTCTTT	CASSDVEAFF
TRBJ2-2	TRBV29-1	few	TRBD2	TGCAGCGTTGAAGGACTAGCGGGGGCCTACACCGGGGAGCTGTTTTTT	CSVEGLAGAYTGELFF
TRBJ2-3	TRBV7-2	NA	NA	TGTGCCAGCAGCTTAGACAGCCCTCCCAGCACAGATACGCAGTATTTT	CASSLDSPPSTDTQYF